The 31 T cell receptor beta chains below come from one sample, sequenced in a study of CD8+ T cells in alopecia areata. Following extraction, RNA underwent reverse transcription to cDNA, which served as the sequencing template. The protocol was immunoSEQ multiplex PCR, while the TCRdb copy is restricted to in-frame clones and leaves out a portion. There are about 6,000 clones in the sample, none observed a single time. Sorting of pooled cutaneous lymph node cells used CD4, CD8alpha, NKG2D, NKG2ACE and other markers. The sample comprised CD8+ T cells sorted from a lymph node. These receptors originate from a C3H/HeJ mouse with alopecia areata. MHC haplotype of the mouse line: H2-k.

Note on this clone: The genes and germline here are from mouse. The sequenced fragment ends 4 residues before the CDR3 boundary, so the rest is inferred from the germline J gene. The chain links TRBV1 to TRBJ2-1; 8 nucleotides match TRBD2. This CDR3 has 17 amino acids. CDR1 and CDR2 (germline): NSQYPW, LRSPGD (reference sequence). With V trimmed by 0 bases and J by 0 bases, 4 bases remained unmatched. The CDR3 bases that were read are TGCACCTGCAGTGCAGATAGGGGGGGCTTTAACTATGCT. It specifies CTCSADRGGFNYA. The whole CDR3 region reads CTCSADRGGFNYAEQFF.

At least ten counts were recorded for this clone. Gene names are the mouse ones. The CDR3 goes on 4 residues after the read ends, and that part is filled in from the germline J gene. V gene TRBV13-3 combines with J gene TRBJ2-7; 8 nucleotides align to TRBD2. The trim removed 5 bases at V and 2 bases at J, leaving 6 bases unmatched. The CDR3 spans 14 residues. From germline, CDR1 is NNHDY and CDR2 SYVADS. This chain's CDR3 is CASSLGLVAYEQYF. The covered CDR3 bases are TGTGCCAGCAGCCTGGGACTGGTGGCCTAT.

There are many counts of this clone. Gene and germline names: mouse. The read gets to within 4 residues of the CDR3 end, and the germline J gene fills in the rest. The J gene is TRBJ2-1, the V gene TRBV31; D is unresolved. This CDR3 has 12 residues. Between the trimmed V and J ends, which lost 1 base and 1 base, there was a span of 2 bases. Germline loops: CDR1 GKSSPN, CDR2 SITVG. CDR3 amino acids: CAWSQNYAEQFF. The CDR3 bases that were read are TGTGCCTGGAGTCAAAACTATGCT. The full variable domain, rest sourced from reference TRBV31 and TRBJ2-1, is AQTIHQWPVAEIKAVGSPLSLGCTIKGKSSPNLYWYWQATGGTLQQLFYSITVGQVESVVQLNLSASRPKDDQFILSTEKLLLSHSGFYLCAWSQNYAEQFFGPGTRLTVL.

This clone was observed many times. Gene names denote mouse genes. The read ends 4 residues early relative to the CDR3; the germline J gene fills the gap. The V gene is TRBV13-3, the J gene TRBJ2-7; TRBD2 is a possible D gene (6 bases). V was shortened by 2 bases and J by 0 bases, with 6 bases between the two germline ends. This CDR3 has 13 amino acids. In germline, CDR1 is NNHDY, CDR2 SYVADS. Here the CDR3 reads CASSDWGSYEQYF. The CDR3 DNA, read in part, is TGTGCCAGCAGTGACTGGGGCTCCTAT.

This clone was counted ten times or more. Germline and genes: mouse. Read sequence stops 4 residues before the CDR3 end, and the germline J gene provides the missing end. The chain uses TRBV13-3 and TRBJ2-1, with D perhaps TRBD1 (6 bases). The V end lost 3 bases, the J end lost 1 base, and 11 bases lay between the germline ends. Germline V gene data show CDR1 as NNHDY and CDR2 as SYVADS. The CDR3 loop spans 15 amino acids. The CDR3 DNA, read in part, is TGTGCCAGCAGTGCACCGGGACAAAACTATGCT. Its translation is CASSAPGQNYA. The CDR3 as a whole reads CASSAPGQNYAEQFF.

This clone was counted many times. Gene names and germline refer to mouse. Read coverage stops 4 residues before the CDR3 terminus; the germline J gene supplies the remainder. Other DNA sequences from this sample encode an identical CDR3 as well. The chain employs TRBV31 and TRBJ2-3, with 8 bases aligning to TRBD2. The CDR3 sequence is 14 residues long. V lost 0 bases, J lost 3 bases, and 2 bases stayed unmatched. Germline loops: CDR1 GKSSPN, CDR2 SITVG. CDR3 region: CAWSLGGRAETLYF. The sequenced part of the CDR3 DNA is TGTGCCTGGAGTCTGGGGGGGCGCGCAGAA.

Ten or more counts support this clone. The listed genes are named as in mouse. The read is 4 residues too short to cover the CDR3 end, so that end is filled in from the germline J gene. The rearrangement links TRBV5 to TRBJ2-4, with 12 bases matching TRBD2. CDR3 size: 17 residues. The germline V gene has CDR1 LGHNA and CDR2 YNLKQL (reference sequence). V lost 4 bases to trimming and J lost 0 bases; unmatched junction nucleotides: 5. CDR3 DNA (partial): TGTGCCAGCAGCCTCTGGACTGGGGGGGATAGTCAAAAC. It codes for CASSLWTGGDSQN. The complete CDR3 protein is CASSLWTGGDSQNTLYF.

For this clone: Mouse names are used for the genes. This CDR3 is CASGVWGGDTQYF. CDR3 DNA (partial): TGTGCCAGCGGTGTCTGGGGGGGAGAC. The rearrangement links TRBV13-2 to TRBJ2-5, with 9 bases that match TRBD2. The CDR3 end falls 4 residues outside the read, so it is completed with the germline J gene. Germline loops: CDR1 NNHNN, CDR2 SYGAGS (reference sequence). The CDR3 is 13 amino acids.

This clone was counted at least ten times. Germline and genes: mouse. The CDR3 bases that were read are TGTGCCAGCAGTGATGTGGGGTCCTAT. The encoded protein is CASSDVGSY. The full CDR3 reads CASSDVGSYEQYF. This rearrangement joins TRBV13-3 to TRBJ2-7; D perhaps matches TRBD2 (5 bases). The observed sequence ends 4 residues before the CDR3 terminus, with the missing tail filled in from the germline J gene. The germline V gene has CDR1 NNHDY and CDR2 SYVADS. Deletions cut 0 bases from V and 1 base from J, with 5 bases between. The CDR3 extends over 13 amino acids.

This clone was counted many times. Gene names are mouse gene names. From the germline J gene comes the end of the CDR3, since the read stops 4 residues before it. The genes are TRBV13-3 and TRBJ2-1; tentatively, D is TRBD2 (6 bases). CDR3 length: 14 residues. Trimming pared 2 bases from V and 2 bases from J, leaving 8 bases between. CDR1 and CDR2 from the germline V gene are NNHDY and SYVADS. CDR3 in amino acids: CASSDWGHYAEQFF. The sequenced CDR3 bases are TGTGCCAGCAGTGACTGGGGCCACTATGCT.

There are a few counts of this clone. Gene names are mouse gene names. The CDR3 goes on 4 residues after the read ends, and that part is filled in from the germline J gene. The chain employs TRBV19 and TRBJ2-1; 10 bases line up with TRBD2. The CDR3 length is 15 residues. Germline values: CDR1 FNHDT, CDR2 SITEND (reference sequence). The CDR3 here is CASSISLGGRAEQFF. The sequenced part of the CDR3 DNA is TGTGCCAGCAGTATAAGCCTGGGGGGGCGAGCT.

This clone was found many times. Gene names follow the mouse nomenclature. The read comes to an end 4 residues before the CDR3 does, leaving the germline J gene to fill in the end. The chain uses TRBV1 and TRBJ1-1, with D perhaps TRBD1 (6 bases). This CDR3 contains 14 residues. CDR1 is NSQYPW, CDR2 LRSPGD, per germline (reference sequence). CDR3 DNA, as far as it was read: TGCACCTGCAGTGCAGGGGGGGGCGCCGGA. Its translation: CTCSAGGGAG. The full CDR3 sequence reads CTCSAGGGAGEVFF.

By share of the sample, this clone is medium-sized. Genes and germline are mouse. The sequenced fragment ends 4 residues before the CDR3 boundary, so the rest is inferred from the germline J gene. The chain uses TRBV17 and TRBJ1-1; 9 positions agree with TRBD1. The CDR3 runs 16 residues. The V gene end was trimmed by 2 bases and the J gene end by 3 bases; junction bases not matched to a gene: 7. Germline V CDR1 and CDR2: MNHDT, YYDKIL. The CDR3 protein is CASSRLHRGRDTEVFF. Partial CDR3 DNA: TGTGCTAGCAGTAGACTCCACAGGGGGCGCGACACA.

This clone was counted many times. Germline and genes here are mouse. The read finishes 4 residues shy of the CDR3 end, and the germline J gene is used to complete it. The chain carries TRBV13-3 and TRBJ2-1; TRBD2 matches at 7 bases. J lost 1 base, V lost 2 bases, and 3 bases had no gene match. Per the germline V gene, CDR1 is NNHDY and CDR2 is SYVADS. This CDR3 has 15 amino acids. The CDR3 DNA, read in part, is TGTGCCAGCAGTGACGCCTGGGGGAACTATGCT. Protein product: CASSDAWGNYA. The entire CDR3 protein reads CASSDAWGNYAEQFF.

This clone has only a few counts. Genes and germline come from the mouse. The read terminates 3 residues before the CDR3 end, so the remaining end is supplied by the germline J gene. The chain has TRBV19 and TRBJ1-6; D possibly corresponds to TRBD1 (5 bases). TRBJ1-6 is marked as an open reading frame, function uncertain. The CDR3 has 14 amino acids. Trimming removed 2 bases from V and 2 bases from J, with 5 bases in between. CDR1 FNHDT and CDR2 SITEND come from the germline V gene (reference sequence). CDR3 loop: CASSMGAYNSPLYF. The sequenced CDR3 bases are TGTGCCAGCAGTATGGGGGCCTATAATTCGCCC.

The table lists this clone with many counts. The germline and genes are mouse ones. The read terminates 4 residues ahead of where the CDR3 ends, so the germline J gene completes it. The V and J genes are TRBV13-1 and TRBJ2-5; 8 bases fit TRBD1. V lost 4 bases, J lost 3 bases, and 4 bases stayed unmatched. This CDR3 comprises 14 residues. The germline CDR1 and CDR2 sequences are NSHNY and SYGAGN. Partial CDR3 DNA: TGTGCCAGCAGTTTTGACAGGGGTCAAGAC. This codes for CASSFDRGQD. From start to end, the CDR3 is CASSFDRGQDTQYF.

This clone has ten or more counts. Gene and germline names: mouse. The read falls 4 residues short of the CDR3 end, and the missing part is taken from the germline J gene. The V and J genes are TRBV14 and TRBJ2-2; 8 bases match TRBD1. This CDR3 region has 16 residues. J gave up 4 bases and V 1 base, and 6 bases lay outside the gene matches. Germline V gene sequence: CDR1 SGHDT, CDR2 FRDEAV. CDR3 region: CASSFPGGTSTGQLYF. The covered CDR3 bases are TGTGCCAGCAGTTTCCCAGGGGGCACAAGCACCGGG. The entire variable domain, with the rest obtained from reference TRBV14 and TRBJ2-2, is as follows: EAGVTQSPRYAVLQEGQAVSFWCDPISGHDTLYWYQQPRDQGPQLLVYFRDEAVIDNSQLPSDRFSAVRPKGTNSTLKIQSAKQGDTATYLCASSFPGGTSTGQLYFGEGSKLTVL.

As for this clone: Gene names refer to mouse genes. Read coverage stops 4 residues before the CDR3 terminus; the germline J gene supplies the remainder. The chain has TRBV2 and TRBJ2-4; 9 bases match TRBD2. Germline-derived CDR1 and CDR2 are LGHNA and YSYQKL. The CDR3 has 17 residues. After removal of 0 bases from V and 0 bases from J, the junction contained 4 bases not matched to a gene. CDR3 amino acids: CASSQDHWGASQNTLYF. The covered CDR3 bases are TGTGCCAGCAGCCAAGATCACTGGGGGGCGAGTCAAAAC.

This clone occurred a few times. The genes and germline here are from mouse. The CDR3 end lies 4 residues beyond the end of the read and is filled in from the germline J gene. V usage is TRBV13-2 and J usage is TRBJ2-5; TRBD2 matches at 10 bases. The CDR3 runs to 15 residues. CDR1 is NNHNN, CDR2 SYGAGS, per germline (reference sequence). V gave up 2 bases and J gave up 3 bases; unmatched junction bases: 3. The covered CDR3 bases are TGTGCCAGCGGTGAGAGGGACTGGGGTCAAGAC. This translates into CASGERDWGQD. The CDR3 in its entirety is CASGERDWGQDTQYF.

This clone was observed at least ten times. Genes and germline are mouse. The read stops 4 residues short of the end of the CDR3; the missing end is completed from the germline J gene. The V gene is TRBV12-2, the J gene TRBJ2-7, with 14 bases matching TRBD2. Trimming took 4 bases from V and 0 from J; bases not matched to a gene: 7. CDR1 and CDR2 from the germline V gene are SGHLS and HYDKME. The length of the CDR3 is 17 residues. CDR3 amino acids: CASSRGLGGRLSYEQYF. CDR3 DNA (partial): TGTGCCAGCTCCCGGGGACTGGGGGGGCGCCTCTCCTAT. Together with reference TRBV12-2 and TRBJ2-7, the CDR3 gives the full variable domain: NSGVVQSPRYIIKGKGERSILKCIPISGHLSVAWYQQTQGQELKFFIQHYDKMERDKGNLPSRFSVQQFDDYHSEMNMSALELEDSAVYFCASSRGLGGRLSYEQYFGPGTRLTVL.

This clone was seen many times. Gene names are the mouse ones. With the read ending 4 residues before the CDR3 end, the germline J gene is used to fill in that end. The chain carries TRBV13-1 and TRBJ2-1, with 14 bases identical to TRBD2. Germline values: CDR1 NSHNY, CDR2 SYGAGN. V trimming: 3 bases; J trimming: 0 bases; junction bases outside the gene matches: 8. The CDR3 totals 19 residues. CDR3 sequence reads: CASSGNPGLGGPNYAEQFF. Partial CDR3 DNA: TGTGCCAGCAGTGGTAATCCGGGACTGGGGGGGCCTAACTATGCT.

This clone was detected ten times or more. Mouse germline and gene names are used. With the read ending 4 residues before the CDR3 end, the germline J gene is used to fill in that end. The V gene is TRBV13-1, the J gene TRBJ2-3; 7 positions match TRBD2. The length of the CDR3 is 15 residues. CDR1 NSHNY and CDR2 SYGAGN come from the germline V gene. Losses at the gene ends were 1 base for V and 3 bases for J; bases not matched to a gene: 5. CDR3 bases read: TGTGCCAGCAGTGATCTCTGGGGGAGGGCAGAA. It encodes CASSDLWGRAE. The whole CDR3 region reads CASSDLWGRAETLYF.

The table lists this clone with a few counts. Each gene name is a mouse one. The sequenced fragment ends 4 residues before the CDR3 boundary, so the rest is inferred from the germline J gene. The chain recombines TRBV13-3 with TRBJ2-5, with TRBD2 identical over 8 bases. Germline loops: CDR1 NNHDY, CDR2 SYVADS. The CDR3 has 16 residues. The J segment lost 0 bases and the V segment lost 1 base, leaving 4 bases of the junction unmatched. CDR3 DNA (partial): TGTGCCAGCAGTGATCTTGGGGGGGGGAACCAAGAC. Residues: CASSDLGGGNQD. The complete CDR3 reads CASSDLGGGNQDTQYF.

Concerning this clone itself: The gene symbols are mouse symbols. The read halts 4 residues ahead of the CDR3 end, with the missing end drawn from the germline J gene. The genes are TRBV31 and TRBJ2-1, with 12 bases fitting TRBD2. From germline, CDR1 is GKSSPN and CDR2 SITVG. Trimming cost V 2 bases and J 5 bases; bases outside gene matches: 1. The CDR3 spans 14 residues. CDR3 DNA (partial): TGTGCCTGGAGTTGGGACTGGGGGGATGCT. Translated, it gives CAWSWDWGDA. The entire CDR3 sequence reads CAWSWDWGDAEQFF.

This clone was recorded at least ten times. The gene symbols are mouse symbols. The sequenced part of the CDR3 DNA is TGTGCCAGCGGTGGCTGGGGGGGCGATGCAGAA. Translation gives CASGGWGGDAE. The full CDR3 is CASGGWGGDAETLYF. This sequence joins TRBV13-2 and TRBJ2-3; 10 bases map to TRBD2. The read terminates 4 residues before the CDR3 end, so the remaining end is supplied by the germline J gene. J gave up 2 bases and V 3 bases, and 3 bases lay outside the gene matches. Per the germline V gene, CDR1 is NNHNN and CDR2 is SYGAGS (reference sequence). The CDR3 runs 15 residues.

This clone was seen many times. These gene names are mouse names. The read stops 4 residues short of the end of the CDR3; the missing end is completed from the germline J gene. The chain carries TRBV3 and TRBJ2-1; 12 bases align to TRBD2. In germline, CDR1 is SNHLY, CDR2 FYNGKV (reference sequence). V lost 5 bases and J lost 4; bases outside the gene matches: 6. The CDR3 extends over 16 amino acids. The covered CDR3 bases are TGTGCCAGCAGCCCCCGACTGGGGGGGCTATATGCT. Its translation: CASSPRLGGLYA. The whole CDR3 region reads CASSPRLGGLYAEQFF. Together with reference TRBV3 and TRBJ2-1, the CDR3 gives the full variable domain: GPKVLQIPSHQIIDMGQMVTLNCDPVSNHLYFYWYKQILGQQMEFLVNFYNGKVMEKSKLFKDQFSVERPDGSYFTLKIQPTALEDSAVYFCASSPRLGGLYAEQFFGPGTRLTVL.

About this clone itself: These gene names are mouse names. Read sequence stops 4 residues before the CDR3 end, and the germline J gene provides the missing end. V usage is TRBV31 and J usage is TRBJ2-5; tentative D call: TRBD2 (6 bases). Trimming removed 0 bases at V and 3 bases at J, with 7 bases between. The CDR3 extends over 13 amino acids. Germline V gene data show CDR1 as GKSSPN and CDR2 as SITVG. Partial CDR3 DNA: TGTGCCTGGAGTCTATGGGGGCAAGAC. Its protein product is CAWSLWGQD. The complete CDR3 protein is CAWSLWGQDTQYF.

Concerning this clone: Genes and germline come from the mouse. Incomplete CDR3 DNA: TGTGCCAGCAGTTGGACAGGGGTCACCGGG. The encoded protein is CASSWTGVTG. The entire CDR3 protein reads CASSWTGVTGQLYF. The V call is TRBV13-3, the J call TRBJ2-2, with 9 bases lining up with TRBD1. The CDR3 end lies 4 residues beyond the end of the read and is filled in from the germline J gene. The CDR3 runs 14 residues. Germline lookup yields CDR1 NNHDY and CDR2 SYVADS. With 4 bases clipped from V and 4 bases from J, the junction kept 2 bases outside the gene matches. Using reference TRBV13-3 and TRBJ2-2 for the parts outside the CDR3, the full variable domain is EAAVTQSPRSKVAVTGGKVTLSCHQTNNHDYMYWYRQDTGHGLRLIHYSYVADSTEKGDIPDGYKASRPSQENFSLILELASLSQTAVYFCASSWTGVTGQLYFGEGSKLTVL.

This clone was observed a handful of times. The listed genes are named as in mouse. The read terminates 4 residues before the CDR3 end, so the remaining end is supplied by the germline J gene. The chain links TRBV13-1 to TRBJ2-4; 8 bases match TRBD1. The CDR3 sequence is 13 residues long. Germline V gives CDR1 NSHNY, CDR2 SYGAGN. CDR3 bases read: TGTGCCAGCAGTGAACAGGGGGAAAAC. It specifies CASSEQGEN. The full-length CDR3 reads as CASSEQGENTLYF.

Comment on this clone: Each gene name is a mouse one. CDR3 DNA, as far as it was read: TGTGCCAGCAGGGGGACAGGGTGGGGGAATTCGCCC. Protein sequence: CASRGTGWGNSP. The whole CDR3 reads CASRGTGWGNSPLYF. The rearrangement joins TRBV13-1 to TRBJ1-6; 9 bases are shared with TRBD1. The read comes to an end 3 residues before the CDR3 does, leaving the germline J gene to fill in the end. TRBJ1-6 has ORF status, its function being uncertain. Germline V CDR1 and CDR2: NSHNY, SYGAGN. The CDR3 is 15 residues long. V shed 5 bases and J 7 bases; nucleotides not matched to a gene: 7.

This clone was picked up many times. These gene names are mouse names. The CDR3 extends 4 residues past the end of the read, so its final part is completed from the germline J gene. V and J are TRBV29 and TRBJ2-1; 10 positions match TRBD2. Trimming at V came to 2 bases and at J to 3 bases, leaving 4 bases not matched to a gene. Germline V gene data show CDR1 as MSHET and CDR2 as SYDVDS. The CDR3 has 16 residues. Partial CDR3 DNA: TGTGCTAGCAGTTTACCGACTGGGGGGAGCTATGCT. Encoded protein: CASSLPTGGSYA. In full, the CDR3 reads CASSLPTGGSYAEQFF.